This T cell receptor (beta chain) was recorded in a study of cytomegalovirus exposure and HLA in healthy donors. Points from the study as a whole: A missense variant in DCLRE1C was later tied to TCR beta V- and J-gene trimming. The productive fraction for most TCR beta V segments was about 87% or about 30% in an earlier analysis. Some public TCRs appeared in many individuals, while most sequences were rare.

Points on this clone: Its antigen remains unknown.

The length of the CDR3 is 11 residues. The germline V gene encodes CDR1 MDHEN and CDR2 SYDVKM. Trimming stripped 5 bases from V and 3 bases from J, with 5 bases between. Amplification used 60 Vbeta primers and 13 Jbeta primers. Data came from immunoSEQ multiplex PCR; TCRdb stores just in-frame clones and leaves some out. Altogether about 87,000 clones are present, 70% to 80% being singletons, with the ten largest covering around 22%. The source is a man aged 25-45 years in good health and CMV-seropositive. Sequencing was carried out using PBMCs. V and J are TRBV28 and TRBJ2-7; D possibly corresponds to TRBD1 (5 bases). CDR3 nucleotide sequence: TGTGCCAGCAGTGACAGCTACGAGCAGTACTTC. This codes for CASSDSYEQYF.